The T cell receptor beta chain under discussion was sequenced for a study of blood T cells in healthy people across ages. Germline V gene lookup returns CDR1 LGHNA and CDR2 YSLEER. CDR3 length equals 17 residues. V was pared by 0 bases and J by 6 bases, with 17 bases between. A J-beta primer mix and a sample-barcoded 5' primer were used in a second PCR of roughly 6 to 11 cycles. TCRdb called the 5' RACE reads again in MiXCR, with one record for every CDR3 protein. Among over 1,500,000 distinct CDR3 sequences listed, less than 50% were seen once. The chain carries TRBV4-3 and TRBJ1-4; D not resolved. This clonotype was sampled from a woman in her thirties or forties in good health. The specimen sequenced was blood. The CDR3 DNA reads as TGCGCCAGCAGCCAAGATATGAAGGCCTCGGAGGATGAAAAACTGTTTTTT. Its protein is CASSQDMKASEDEKLFF.